This TCR beta chain appears in the sequencing data of a study of blood T cell repertoires in COVID-19. Study as a whole: T cells, B-cell-depleted T cells, or PBMCs provided the cDNA or gDNA that served as material.

This CDR3 contains 15 residues. Between the trimmed V and J ends, which lost 1 base and 7 bases, there was a span of 14 bases. CDR1 and CDR2 from the germline V gene are SNHLY and FYNNEI. TCRdb keeps only in-frame clones here, not all; method: immunoSEQ multiplex PCR. The sample lists about 380,000 clones, more than 75% occurring once. Those who participated ranged in age from roughly 18 to 89 years and resided in about two dozen US areas. This sequence was found in a woman under 30 who had recovered from COVID-19. This sequence joins TRBV2 and TRBJ2-1; D perhaps matches TRBD2 (5 bases). Sequencing was performed on PBMCs or T cells enriched from blood (not recorded which). The CDR3, as DNA: TGTGCCAGCAGTGAAGAGAGGGCTCGTACTAATGAGCAGTTCTTC. It codes for CASSEERARTNEQFF.